These T cell receptor beta chains were read from a single sample in a study of blood T cell repertoires in COVID-19. Method: immunoSEQ multiplex PCR; TCRdb's copy keeps in-frame clones and lacks some. The table has fewer than 350,000 clones, around 85% seen once. The sample taken for sequencing was PBMCs or T cells enriched from blood (not recorded which). These receptors all come from a woman in her 50s who had recovered from COVID-19. Each CDR3 is given with its conserved first and last residue. The order of the fields is V gene, J gene, CDR3 protein.

TRBV6-5	TRBJ1-4	CASRGTGHDEKLFF
TRBV5-5	TRBJ2-7	CASSPTDFSYEQYF
TRBV29-1	TRBJ1-2	CSVEDLRERGYTF
TRBV2	TRBJ2-5	CASSLERETQYF
TRBV4-2	TRBJ1-5	CASSLGRGGNSNQPQHF
TRBV30	TRBJ1-2	CAWLKQGDYGYTF
TRBV23-1	TRBJ1-2	CATGGFNYGYTF
TRBV6-5	TRBJ2-7	CASTKGQGASYEQYF
TRBV4-2	TRBJ2-7	CASSQSSLGTGRSYEQYF
TRBV7-8	TRBJ1-2	CASSLDRSGYGYTF
TRBV30	TRBJ1-5	CAWRGQGVNQPQHF
TRBV10-2	TRBJ1-3	CASSVRSPPGNTIYF
TRBV30	TRBJ1-3	CAWGNSRGNTIYF
TRBV11-1	TRBJ2-7	CASSLEGTGRLHEQYF
TRBV15	TRBJ2-1	CATSRTSGSYNEQFF
TRBV4-2	TRBJ1-5	CASSEGTGPNQPQHF
TRBV6-2/TRBV6-3	TRBJ1-6	CASSMGQGLNSPLHF